Reported below is one T cell receptor beta chain. Its specificity is not known. This entry comes from a study of cytomegalovirus exposure and HLA in healthy donors. The study, taken as a whole, reports: Trimming of TCR beta V- and J-genes showed a link, identified in a later analysis, to a missense DCLRE1C variant. Researchers reported from a later analysis that most CMV-associated TCR beta chains appeared HLA-restricted. In a later analysis, compared with equally common non-associated chains, HLA-associated beta chains were more expanded.

Use of 60 Vbeta and 13 Jbeta primers characterized the PCR. Here immunoSEQ multiplex PCR was the method, and the copy in TCRdb shows in-frame clones only, minus some. The repertoire includes 90,000 to 120,000 clones, approximately 76% of them detected once, and about 2.5% sits in the top ten. The length of the CDR3 is 16 residues. V was trimmed by 3 bases and J by 0 bases, leaving 11 bases between them. The germline gives CDR1 KGHSH, CDR2 LQKENI. All the people who gave samples were healthy bone marrow donors. V is TRBV18 and J is TRBJ2-2, with no clear D. This receptor was obtained from a man younger than 35 in good health and CMV-seronegative. The sequenced sample was PBMCs. The CDR3 protein is CASSPRAPTNTGELFF. CDR3 sequence (DNA): TGTGCCAGCTCACCCCGTGCGCCAACGAACACCGGGGAGCTGTTTTTT.